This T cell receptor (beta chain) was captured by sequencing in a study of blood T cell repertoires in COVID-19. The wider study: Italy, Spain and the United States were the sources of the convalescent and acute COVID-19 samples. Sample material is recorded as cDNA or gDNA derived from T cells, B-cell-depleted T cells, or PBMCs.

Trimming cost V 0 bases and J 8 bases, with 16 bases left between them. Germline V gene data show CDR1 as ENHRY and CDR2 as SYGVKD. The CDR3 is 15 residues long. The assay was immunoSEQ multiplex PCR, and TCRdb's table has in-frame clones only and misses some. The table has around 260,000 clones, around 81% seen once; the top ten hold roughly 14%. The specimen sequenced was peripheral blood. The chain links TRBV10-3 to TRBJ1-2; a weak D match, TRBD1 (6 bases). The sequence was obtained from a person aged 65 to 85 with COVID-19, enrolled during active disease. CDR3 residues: CAISESSGALGGYTF. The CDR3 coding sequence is TGTGCCATCAGTGAGTCATCAGGGGCGCTAGGCGGCTACACCTTC.